A selection of T cell receptor beta chains follows, all from one sample in a study of beta chain features in type 1 diabetes. Sequencing was performed with immunoSEQ multiplex PCR; in TCRdb, only in-frame clones are kept and a portion is missing. The data hold under 300,000 clones, with 25% to 30% observed a single time. The sequenced sample consisted of central memory CD4+ T cells from blood. The receptors were sampled from a man aged 25 to 40 in good health. Both conserved end residues are part of each CDR3. A D gene is named only where the DNA matches it firmly. Only part of the rows carry a size: once, few, many, or a class if the clone is expanded.

CDR3: CASSPTNDAVEQYF
DNA: TGTGCCAGCTCACCCACTAATGATGCGGTCGAGCAGTACTTC
J: TRBJ2-7
D: .
V: TRBV18
size: .
length: 14

CDR3: CASSARRLQETQYF
DNA: TGTGCCAGCAGCGCCAGGCGCCTCCAAGAGACCCAGTACTTC
J: TRBJ2-5
D: .
V: TRBV7-2
size: .
length: 14

CDR3: CASSFRDRHQETQYF
DNA: TGTGCCAGCAGTTTCCGGGACAGACACCAAGAGACCCAGTACTTC
J: TRBJ2-5
D: TRBD1
V: TRBV6-5
size: few
length: 15

CDR3: CASSELGLAGGEQFF
DNA: TGTGCCAGCAGTGAATTGGGACTAGCGGGAGGCGAGCAGTTCTTC
J: TRBJ2-1
D: TRBD2
V: TRBV2
size: .
length: 15

CDR3: CASVQGAVSYNEQFF
DNA: TGTGCCAGCGTACAGGGGGCGGTTTCCTACAATGAGCAGTTCTTC
J: TRBJ2-1
D: TRBD1
V: TRBV6-1
size: .
length: 15

CDR3: CAISGDTLDTQYF
DNA: TGTGCCATCAGTGGGGACACCTTAGATACGCAGTATTTT
J: TRBJ2-3
D: .
V: TRBV10-3
size: .
length: 13

CDR3: CASSGGPLTDTQYF
DNA: TGTGCCAGCTCCGGGGGACCTCTCACAGATACGCAGTATTTT
J: TRBJ2-3
D: .
V: TRBV9
size: .
length: 14

CDR3: CSFQHINTEAFF
DNA: TGCAGCTTCCAGCACATCAACACTGAAGCTTTCTTT
J: TRBJ1-1
D: .
V: TRBV29-1
size: .
length: 12

CDR3: CASARWDSIPNEQFF
DNA: TGTGCCAGCGCCCGGTGGGATTCGATCCCCAATGAGCAGTTCTTC
J: TRBJ2-1
D: .
V: TRBV18
size: once
length: 15

CDR3: CASSLGLAGGLEQFF
DNA: TGTGCCAGCAGCTTAGGACTAGCGGGAGGCCTGGAGCAGTTCTTC
J: TRBJ2-1
D: TRBD2
V: TRBV11-3
size: .
length: 15

CDR3: CSASLETQYF
DNA: TGCAGTGCCTCCTTAGAGACCCAGTACTTC
J: TRBJ2-5
D: .
V: TRBV20-1
size: .
length: 10

CDR3: CASSDTWEKLFF
DNA: TGTGCCAGCAGTGACACATGGGAAAAACTGTTTTTT
J: TRBJ1-4
D: .
V: TRBV25-1
size: .
length: 12

CDR3: CASSEASGQTYEQYF
DNA: TGTGCCAGCAGTGAAGCGAGCGGACAGACCTACGAGCAGTACTTC
J: TRBJ2-7
D: .
V: TRBV2
size: .
length: 15

CDR3: CASSPQMDGEGKTQYF
DNA: TGTGCCAGCTCACCCCAAATGGACGGGGAAGGAAAGACCCAGTACTTC
J: TRBJ2-5
D: .
V: TRBV18
size: many
length: 16

CDR3: CASSAKGHGDTQYF
DNA: TGTGCCAGCAGCGCTAAGGGGCATGGAGATACGCAGTATTTT
J: TRBJ2-3
D: .
V: TRBV7-9
size: many
length: 14

CDR3: CASSPGTSNEQFF
DNA: TGTGCCAGCTCACCAGGGACTAGCAATGAGCAGTTCTTC
J: TRBJ2-1
D: TRBD2
V: TRBV18
size: few
length: 13

CDR3: CASALGTNTDTQYF
DNA: TGTGCCAGCGCGTTAGGGACAAACACAGATACGCAGTATTTT
J: TRBJ2-3
D: .
V: TRBV6-5
size: once
length: 14

CDR3: CASRVGTENSPLHF
DNA: TGTGCCAGCAGGGTAGGGACGGAAAATTCACCCCTCCACTTT
J: TRBJ1-6
D: .
V: TRBV7-9
size: once
length: 14

CDR3: CASSQDLTRGTGTDTQYF
DNA: TGCGCCAGCAGCCAAGATCTTACTCGCGGGACCGGCACAGATACGCAGTATTTT
J: TRBJ2-3
D: .
V: TRBV4-3
size: few
length: 18

CDR3: CSVEPSTDTQYF
DNA: TGCAGCGTTGAGCCCAGCACAGATACGCAGTATTTT
J: TRBJ2-3
D: .
V: TRBV29-1
size: .
length: 12

CDR3: CATSRVWGGQFF
DNA: TGTGCCACCAGCAGAGTATGGGGAGGGCAGTTCTTC
J: TRBJ2-1
D: .
V: TRBV15
size: many
length: 12

CDR3: CASSVASGRPTYNEQFF
DNA: TGTGCCAGCAGCGTAGCTAGCGGGAGGCCCACGTACAATGAGCAGTTCTTC
J: TRBJ2-1
D: TRBD2
V: TRBV9
size: few
length: 17

CDR3: CSARGRPEQYF
DNA: TGCAGTGCCAGAGGGCGGCCCGAGCAGTACTTC
J: TRBJ2-7
D: .
V: TRBV20-1
size: .
length: 11

CDR3: CATTDGTSGKETQYF
DNA: TGTGCCACCACGGACGGGACTAGCGGAAAAGAGACCCAGTACTTC
J: TRBJ2-5
D: TRBD2
V: TRBV10-3
size: few
length: 15

CDR3: CASSTNTLMGVYTF
DNA: TGTGCCAGCAGCACCAACACCTTGATGGGAGTCTACACCTTC
J: TRBJ1-2
D: .
V: TRBV7-2
size: few
length: 14

CDR3: CASSRPGLAGANEQFF
DNA: TGTGCCAGCAGTCGACCGGGACTAGCGGGAGCAAATGAGCAGTTCTTC
J: TRBJ2-1
D: TRBD2
V: TRBV27
size: .
length: 16

CDR3: CAWSAQGRDYTF
DNA: TGTGCCTGGAGCGCACAGGGGCGCGACTACACCTTC
J: TRBJ1-2
D: TRBD1
V: TRBV30
size: many
length: 12

CDR3: CASSFRGQGSNEQFF
DNA: TGCGCCAGCAGCTTTCGTGGACAGGGTTCCAATGAGCAGTTCTTC
J: TRBJ2-1
D: TRBD1
V: TRBV5-1
size: few
length: 15

CDR3: CATQGNRGNEQFF
DNA: TGTGCCACCCAAGGTAACAGGGGAAATGAGCAGTTCTTC
J: TRBJ2-1
D: TRBD1
V: TRBV10-3
size: once
length: 13

CDR3: CATQKGRANYGYTF
DNA: TGTGCCACGCAGAAGGGAAGAGCTAACTATGGCTACACCTTC
J: TRBJ1-2
D: .
V: TRBV2
size: .
length: 14

CDR3: CASSLALGEKEQFF
DNA: TGTGCCAGCAGCTTGGCCCTTGGGGAAAAAGAGCAGTTCTTC
J: TRBJ2-1
D: .
V: TRBV5-4
size: .
length: 14

CDR3: CASSPPGTGAISQETQYF
DNA: TGTGCCAGCAGCCCCCCCGGGACAGGGGCGATTTCCCAAGAGACCCAGTACTTC
J: TRBJ2-5
D: TRBD1
V: TRBV5-5
size: few
length: 18

CDR3: CASSFGTHYEQYF
DNA: TGTGCCAGCAGCTTCGGCACCCACTACGAGCAGTACTTC
J: TRBJ2-7
D: .
V: TRBV5-6
size: .
length: 13

CDR3: CASSATLTSGGFNEQFF
DNA: TGTGCCAGTAGTGCGACCCTGACTAGCGGGGGGTTCAATGAGCAGTTCTTC
J: TRBJ2-1
D: TRBD2
V: TRBV19
size: many
length: 17

CDR3: CASSTDNSGANVLTF
DNA: TGTGCCAGCAGCACGGATAACTCTGGGGCCAACGTCCTGACTTTC
J: TRBJ2-6
D: .
V: TRBV5-4
size: few
length: 15